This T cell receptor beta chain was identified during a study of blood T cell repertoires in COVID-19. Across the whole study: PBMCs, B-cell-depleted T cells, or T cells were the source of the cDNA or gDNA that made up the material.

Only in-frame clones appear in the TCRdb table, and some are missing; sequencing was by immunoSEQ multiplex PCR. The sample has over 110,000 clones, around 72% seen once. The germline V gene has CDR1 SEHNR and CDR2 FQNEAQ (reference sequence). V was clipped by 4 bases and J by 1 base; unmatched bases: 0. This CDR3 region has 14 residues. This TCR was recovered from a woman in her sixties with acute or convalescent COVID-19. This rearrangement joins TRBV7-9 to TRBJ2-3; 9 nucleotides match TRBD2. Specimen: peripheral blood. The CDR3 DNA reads TGTGCCAGCAGCTGGACTAGCGGCACAGATACGCAGTATTTT. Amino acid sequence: CASSWTSGTDTQYF.